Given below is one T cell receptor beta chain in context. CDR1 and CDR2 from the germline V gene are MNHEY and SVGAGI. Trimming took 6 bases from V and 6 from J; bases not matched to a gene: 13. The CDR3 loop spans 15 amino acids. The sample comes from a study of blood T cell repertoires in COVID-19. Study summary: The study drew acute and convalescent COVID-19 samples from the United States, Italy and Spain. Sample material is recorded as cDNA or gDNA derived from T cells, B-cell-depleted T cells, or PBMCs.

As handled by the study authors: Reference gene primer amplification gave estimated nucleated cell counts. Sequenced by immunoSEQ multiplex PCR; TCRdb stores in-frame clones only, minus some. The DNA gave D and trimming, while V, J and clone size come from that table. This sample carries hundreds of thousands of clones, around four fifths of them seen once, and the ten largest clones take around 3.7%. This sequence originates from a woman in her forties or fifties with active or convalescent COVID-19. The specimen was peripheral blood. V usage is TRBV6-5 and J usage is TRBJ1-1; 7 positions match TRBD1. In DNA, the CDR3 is TGTGCCAGCAGGCGGACGAGGGGGCCGGGGGCTGAAGCTTTCTTT. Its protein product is CASRRTRGPGAEAFF.